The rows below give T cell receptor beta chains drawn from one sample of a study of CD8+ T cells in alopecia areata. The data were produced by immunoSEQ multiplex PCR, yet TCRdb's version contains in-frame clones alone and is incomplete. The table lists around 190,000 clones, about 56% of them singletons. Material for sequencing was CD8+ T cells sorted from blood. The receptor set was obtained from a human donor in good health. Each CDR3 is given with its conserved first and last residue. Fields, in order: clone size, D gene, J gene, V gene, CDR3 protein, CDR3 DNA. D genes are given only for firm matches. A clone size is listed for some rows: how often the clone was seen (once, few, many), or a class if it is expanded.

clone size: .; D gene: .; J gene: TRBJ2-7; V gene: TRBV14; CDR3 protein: CASSPEPASTYEQYF; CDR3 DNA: TGTGCCAGCAGCCCAGAACCAGCTTCAACCTACGAGCAGTACTTC
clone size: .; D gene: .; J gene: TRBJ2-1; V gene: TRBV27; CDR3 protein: CASSLGRTNEQFF; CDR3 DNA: TGTGCCAGCAGTTTAGGGCGGACCAATGAGCAGTTCTTC
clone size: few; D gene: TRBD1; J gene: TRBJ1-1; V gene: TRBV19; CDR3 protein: CASSPQGAVMNTEAFF; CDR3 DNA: TGTGCCAGTAGCCCACAGGGGGCCGTGATGAACACTGAAGCTTTCTTT
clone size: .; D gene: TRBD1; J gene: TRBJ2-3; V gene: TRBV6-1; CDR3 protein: CASSAPGQGKADTQYF; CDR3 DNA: TGTGCCAGCAGTGCTCCTGGACAGGGGAAGGCAGATACGCAGTATTTT
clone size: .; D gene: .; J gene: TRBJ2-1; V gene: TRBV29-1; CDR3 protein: CSVLPLASIEQFF; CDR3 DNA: TGCAGCGTTCTCCCACTAGCATCGATTGAGCAGTTCTTC
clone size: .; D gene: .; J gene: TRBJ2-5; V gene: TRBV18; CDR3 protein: CASSPVEGLQETQYF; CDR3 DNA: TGTGCCAGCTCACCCGTCGAGGGGCTCCAAGAGACCCAGTACTTC
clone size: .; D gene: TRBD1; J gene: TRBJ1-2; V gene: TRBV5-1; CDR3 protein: CASSLAWDRADGYTF; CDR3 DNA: TGCGCCAGCAGCTTGGCATGGGACAGGGCAGATGGCTACACCTTC
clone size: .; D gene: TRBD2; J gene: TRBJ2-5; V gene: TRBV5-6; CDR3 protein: CASSSAGGEETQYF; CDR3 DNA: TGTGCCAGCAGTTCCGCGGGGGGTGAGGAGACCCAGTACTTC
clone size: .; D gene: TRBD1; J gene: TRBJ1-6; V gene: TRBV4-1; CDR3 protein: CASSQTGTVHSSYNSPLHF; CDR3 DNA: TGCGCCAGCAGCCAAACCGGGACAGTACATAGCTCCTATAATTCACCCCTCCACTTT
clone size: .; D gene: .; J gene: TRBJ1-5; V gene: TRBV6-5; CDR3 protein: CASGGDGSNQPQHF; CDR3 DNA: TGTGCCAGCGGAGGGGACGGTAGCAATCAGCCCCAGCATTTT
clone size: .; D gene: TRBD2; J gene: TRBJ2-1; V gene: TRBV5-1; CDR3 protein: CASSSLAGSSYNEQFF; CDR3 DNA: TGCGCCAGCAGCTCCTTAGCGGGGTCTTCCTACAATGAGCAGTTCTTC
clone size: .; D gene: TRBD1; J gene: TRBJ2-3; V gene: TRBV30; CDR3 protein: CAWRLPGQGFYF; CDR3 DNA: TGTGCCTGGAGACTCCCGGGACAGGGCTTCTATTTT
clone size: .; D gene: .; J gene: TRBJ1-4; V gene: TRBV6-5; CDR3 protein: CASPPRTVNEKLFF; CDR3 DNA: TGTGCCAGCCCCCCCCGGACAGTTAATGAAAAACTGTTTTTT
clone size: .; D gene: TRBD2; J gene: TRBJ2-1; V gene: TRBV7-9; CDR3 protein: CASSLPVAGGPDEQFF; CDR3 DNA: TGTGCCAGCAGCTTACCCGTAGCGGGGGGGCCAGATGAGCAGTTCTTC
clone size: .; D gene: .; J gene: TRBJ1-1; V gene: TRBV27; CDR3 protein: CASSYRGEAFF; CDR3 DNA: TGTGCCAGCAGTTACCGTGGGGAAGCTTTCTTT
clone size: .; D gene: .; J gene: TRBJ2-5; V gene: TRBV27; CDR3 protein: CASSFGQPGAQYF; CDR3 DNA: TGTGCCAGCAGTTTCGGGCAGCCCGGGGCCCAGTACTTC
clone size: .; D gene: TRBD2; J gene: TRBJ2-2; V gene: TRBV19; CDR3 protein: CASSILAGSNTGELFF; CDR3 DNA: TGTGCCAGTAGTATCTTAGCGGGGTCAAACACCGGGGAGCTGTTTTTT
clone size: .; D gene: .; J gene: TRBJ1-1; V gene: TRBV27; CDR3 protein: CASSPAGTMEAFF; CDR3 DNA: TGTGCCAGCAGTCCGGCAGGGACGATGGAAGCTTTCTTT
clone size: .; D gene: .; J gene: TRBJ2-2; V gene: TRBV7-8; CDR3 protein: CASSFGAGRLTGELFF; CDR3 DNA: TGTGCCAGCAGCTTTGGAGCAGGAAGATTAACCGGGGAGCTGTTTTTT
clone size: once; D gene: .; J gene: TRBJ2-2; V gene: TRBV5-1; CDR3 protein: CASSYLSGELFF; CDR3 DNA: TGCGCCAGCAGCTACTTGTCCGGGGAGCTGTTTTTT
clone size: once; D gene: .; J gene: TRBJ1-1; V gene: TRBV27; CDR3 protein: CASKVSTGPNTEAFF; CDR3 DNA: TGTGCCAGCAAGGTTTCTACAGGGCCGAACACTGAAGCTTTCTTT
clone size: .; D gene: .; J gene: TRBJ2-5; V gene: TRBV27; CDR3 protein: CASSFLGEETQYF; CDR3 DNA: TGTGCCAGCAGTTTTTTAGGAGAAGAGACCCAGTACTTC
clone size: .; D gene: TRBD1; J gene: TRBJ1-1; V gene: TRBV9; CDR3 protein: CASSGGTGNTEAFF; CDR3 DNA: TGTGCCAGCAGCGGGGGGACAGGGAACACTGAAGCTTTCTTT
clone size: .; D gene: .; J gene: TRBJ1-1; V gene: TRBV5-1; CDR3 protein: CASSYGGGTEAFF; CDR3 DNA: TGCGCCAGCAGCTATGGAGGGGGCACTGAAGCTTTCTTT
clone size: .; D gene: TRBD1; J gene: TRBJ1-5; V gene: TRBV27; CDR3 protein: CATGQGGNQPQHF; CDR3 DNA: TGTGCCACGGGACAGGGAGGCAATCAGCCCCAGCATTTT
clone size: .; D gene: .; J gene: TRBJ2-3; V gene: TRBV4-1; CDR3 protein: CASSQVGDTQYF; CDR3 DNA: TGCGCCAGCAGCCAAGTTGGAGATACGCAGTATTTT
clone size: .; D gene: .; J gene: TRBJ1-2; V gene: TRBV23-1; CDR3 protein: CASSQTKGGYTF; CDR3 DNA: TGCGCCAGCAGTCAAACAAAAGGAGGCTACACCTTC